What follows is one T cell receptor beta chain and its context. The antigen remains unidentified. The sample originates from a study of cytomegalovirus exposure and HLA in healthy donors. Study-level points and caveats: It was 150 to 200 TCR beta chains that were listed as cytomegalovirus-associated.

The CDR3 consists of 15 residues. Germline values: CDR1 MDHEN, CDR2 SYDVKM. V was pared by 6 bases and J by 3 bases, with 18 bases between. The PCR ran on 60 Vbeta and 13 Jbeta primers. Only in-frame clones appear in the TCRdb table, and some are missing; sequencing was by immunoSEQ multiplex PCR. The table shows over 130,000 clones, with approximately 84% occurring only once. The clonotype was recovered from a man between 25 and 39 years old in good health and CMV-seropositive. Sequencing used PBMCs. The rearrangement uses TRBV28 and TRBJ2-7; possible D gene TRBD2, 6 bases. The CDR3, as DNA: TGTGCCAGCAGCCATGCACTAGAGGGAGGCTACGAGCAGTACTTC. Protein sequence: CASSHALEGGYEQYF.